The sequence of this T cell receptor (beta chain) was determined in a study of blood T cell repertoires in COVID-19. Study background: From the United States, Italy and Spain came samples of acute and convalescent COVID-19.

Assay used: immunoSEQ multiplex PCR; TCRdb lists only in-frame clones, some missing. The data contain 40,000 to 55,000 clones, 60% to 80% of them singletons. Trimming cost V 3 bases and J 0 bases, with 12 bases left between them. CDR3 size: 16 residues. Germline V lookup: CDR1 KGHSH, CDR2 LQKENI. The sequence derives from a man in his 70s with acute or convalescent COVID-19. Sequencing was done on a sample of peripheral blood. V is TRBV18 and J is TRBJ2-4; the D gene is possibly TRBD2 (5 bases). CDR3 protein: CASSPEGSIAKNIQYF. CDR3 nucleotide sequence: TGTGCCAGCTCACCGGAAGGGAGTATAGCCAAAAACATTCAGTACTTC.